This TCR beta chain was retrieved from a study of blood T cells in healthy people across ages. Findings of the study overall: Unsorted PBMCs blocked a conclusive comparison of naive and antigen-experienced cells.

A word on this clonotype: Its antigen is not known.

Donors were systemically healthy Caucasian individuals from Russia aged roughly 6 to 90 years. The amount of total RNA extracted per sample was at least 5.5 micrograms. The CDR3 extends over 12 amino acids. Trimming took 6 bases from V and 7 from J, leaving 15 bases between them. Germline values: CDR1 DFQATT, CDR2 SNEGSKA (reference sequence). Together with a sample-barcoded 5' primer, a J-beta primer mix was included in a second PCR lasting about 6 to 12 cycles. TCRdb reanalysed the 5' RACE reads using MiXCR and keeps one entry per CDR3 protein. The repertoire holds some 1,800,000 distinct CDR3 sequences, with about 39% as singletons.

The specimen was blood. This TCR came from a human donor in good health. This rearrangement joins TRBV20-1 to TRBJ2-5; the D gene is possibly TRBD1 (6 bases). This CDR3 is CSARGKEGTQYF. CDR3 nucleotides: TGCAGTGCCAGGGGCAAGGAAGGGACCCAGTACTTC.